The 7 T cell receptor beta chains below come from one sample, sequenced in a study of beta chain features in type 1 diabetes. Points from the study as a whole: TCRB CDR3 length was moderately but significantly reduced in all four CD4+ subsets of Type 1 diabetes patients.

Isolated RNA was reverse transcribed in full, so expressed TCRB transcripts were sequenced. The assay was immunoSEQ multiplex PCR, and TCRdb's table has in-frame clones only and misses some. The sample lists about 700,000 clones; under 15% were seen once. These receptors are not linked to any known antigen. The sample consisted of naive CD4+ T cells from blood. These receptors all come from a man aged 18 to 30 with type 1 diabetes.

This CDR3 reads CASSLTSGGYEQYF. DNA for the CDR3: TGTGCCAGCAGCCTGACTAGCGGGGGTTACGAGCAGTACTTC. The chain has TRBV9 and TRBJ2-7; 12 bases align to TRBD2. CDR3 length: 14 amino acids. V trimming: 4 bases; J trimming: 4 bases; junction bases outside the gene matches: 3. The germline V gene encodes CDR1 SGDLS and CDR2 YYNGEE.

The gene calls are TRBV18 and TRBJ2-2, with no clear D. Trimming shortened V by 4 bases and J by 3 bases, and 12 bases separated the two germline ends. Germline CDR1 is KGHSH and CDR2 is LQKENI. The CDR3 totals 15 residues. The DNA of the CDR3 is TGTGCCAGCTCACTCGGCACAGCCTACACCGGGGAGCTGTTTTTT. This codes for CASSLGTAYTGELFF.

The rearrangement joins TRBV6-5 to TRBJ2-3, with 7 bases fitting TRBD1. The CDR3 is 15 amino acids. After removal of 4 bases from V and 2 bases from J, the junction contained 6 bases not matched to a gene. The germline CDR1 and CDR2 sequences are MNHEY and SVGAGI. The CDR3, as DNA: TGTGCCAGCAGTTTGCAGGGGGTATTCACAGATACGCAGTATTTT. This sequence encodes CASSLQGVFTDTQYF.

On this clone: Other DNA variants within this sample encode the same CDR3. This chain connects TRBV5-1 to TRBJ1-1, with 7 nucleotides matching TRBD1. Germline lookup yields CDR1 SGHRS and CDR2 YFSETQ. The CDR3 spans 15 residues. V lost 0 bases to trimming and J lost 1 base; unmatched junction nucleotides: 3. The CDR3 DNA is TGCGCCAGCAGCTTGGTGACAGGGCCGAACACTGAAGCTTTCTTT. Its translation: CASSLVTGPNTEAFF.

V and J are TRBV9 and TRBJ2-2; D is possibly TRBD1 (6 bases). CDR3 length equals 15 residues. Germline CDR1 and CDR2: SGDLS and YYNGEE. Trimming stripped 3 bases from V and 3 bases from J, with 12 bases between. DNA of the CDR3: TGTGCCAGCAGCGCCCGGGACATTTACACCGGGGAGCTGTTTTTT. Amino acid sequence: CASSARDIYTGELFF.

This clone was counted a few times. The genes are TRBV5-4 and TRBJ1-2; 7 nucleotides line up with TRBD1. V gave up 4 bases and J gave up 1 base; unmatched junction bases: 4. The CDR3 length is 14 residues. Germline V gives CDR1 SGHNT, CDR2 YYREEE (reference sequence). CDR3 in amino acids: CASSMNRGNYGYTF. CDR3 coding DNA: TGTGCCAGCAGCATGAACAGGGGTAACTATGGCTACACCTTC.

J is TRBJ1-1 and V is TRBV14; possible D gene TRBD1, 6 bases. The CDR3 is 13 amino acids. V was clipped by 4 bases and J by 5 bases, with 11 bases between them. In germline, CDR1 is SGHDN, CDR2 FVKESK. CDR3 bases: TGTGCCAGCAGCCTCGGGGGCGGGACTGAAGCTTTCTTT. Encoded protein: CASSLGGGTEAFF.